The 12 T cell receptor beta chains listed next were all sequenced from one sample in a study of T-cell reconstitution after alpha-beta-depleted transplantation in children. This sample's TCRbeta library carried unique molecular identifier barcodes. TCRdb reprocessed the PCR reads via MiXCR and lists one record per CDR3 protein. The table shows 250,000 or so distinct CDR3 sequences, with roughly 8.2% occurring only once. This specimen was PBMCs, mostly from graft donor cells, taken 180 days after TCRalphabeta/CD19-depleted stem cell transplant. Receptor source: a male patient aged 10 to 17 who had a stem cell transplant for acute lymphoblastic leukemia, so the T cells may come from the graft donor.

There are many counts of this clonotype. The chain employs TRBV28 and TRBJ2-3; D not certain. V was clipped by 1 base and J by 6 bases, with 11 bases between them. Germline V CDR1 and CDR2: MDHEN, SYDVKM. The CDR3 is made up of 14 amino acids. CDR3 amino acids: CASSLFVLRDTQYF. The DNA of the CDR3 is TGTGCCAGCAGTTTATTTGTCCTTAGGGATACGCAGTATTTT.

Ten or more counts support this clonotype. One end of the junction fails to match germline, which may point to a read error. The chain carries TRBV7-7 and TRBJ2-3; 7 nucleotides match TRBD2. This CDR3 region has 16 residues. The germline V gene encodes CDR1 SSHAT and CDR2 FNYEAQ (reference sequence). CDR3: CASSLGGGLDTDTQYF. The CDR3 DNA is TGTGCTAGCAGCCTGGGCGGGGGACTGGACACAGATACGCAGTATTTT.

This clonotype came up many times. The genes are TRBV5-1 and TRBJ2-5; the match to TRBD2 covers 7 bases. The CDR3 totals 15 residues. Germline values: CDR1 SGHRS, CDR2 YFSETQ. Losses at the gene ends were 4 bases for V and 5 bases for J; bases not matched to a gene: 11. This chain's CDR3 is CASSRGDQVKETQYF. The CDR3, as DNA: TGCGCCAGCAGCCGGGGGGACCAGGTCAAGGAGACCCAGTACTTC.

The table lists this clonotype with many counts. J is TRBJ1-6 and V is TRBV4-2; TRBD1 matches at 8 bases. Trimming cost V 5 bases and J 9 bases; bases outside gene matches: 12. The CDR3 extends over 16 amino acids. The germline V gene encodes CDR1 LGHNA and CDR2 YNFKEQ. The CDR3 spells CASSSKPDRGISPLHF. In nucleotides, the CDR3 is TGTGCCAGCAGCTCAAAACCCGACAGGGGCATTTCACCCCTCCACTTT.

This clonotype was detected ten times or more. The V gene is TRBV28, the J gene TRBJ2-3, with 8 bases fitting TRBD2. Germline assignment: CDR1 MDHEN and CDR2 SYDVKM. The CDR3 spans 14 residues. V shed 9 bases and J 2 bases; nucleotides not matched to a gene: 7. CDR3 sequence reads: CASGLAGLTDTQYF. The CDR3 nucleotides read TGTGCCAGTGGACTAGCTGGGCTCACAGATACGCAGTATTTT.

This clonotype was picked up many times. The chain uses TRBV7-2 and TRBJ2-2; no clear D. Germline CDR1 is SGHTA and CDR2 is FQGNSA. CDR3 length: 12 residues. The V gene lost 4 bases and the J gene lost 3 bases, with 3 bases spanning the gap. CDR3: CASSYHTGELFF. The CDR3 region has the DNA TGTGCCAGCAGCTACCACACCGGGGAGCTGTTTTTT.

This clonotype showed up many times. The J gene is TRBJ2-7, the V gene TRBV28, with 8 nucleotides matching TRBD1. This CDR3 has 15 residues. J gave up 0 bases and V 5 bases, and 6 bases lay outside the gene matches. Germline V gives CDR1 MDHEN, CDR2 SYDVKM. In DNA, the CDR3 is TGTGCCAGCAGTATAAAACAGGGGGTCTCCTACGAGCAGTACTTC. Amino acid sequence: CASSIKQGVSYEQYF.

This clonotype occurred many times. The V and J genes are TRBV11-1 and TRBJ1-1, with D possibly matching TRBD1 (5 bases). With 1 base removed from V and 1 base from J, the gap between germline ends came to 19 bases. The germline gives CDR1 SGHAT, CDR2 FQDESV (reference sequence). The CDR3 extends over 18 amino acids. The CDR3 coding sequence is TGTGCCAGCAGCTTAGGAGGGGATTGGAAGGGGACGAACACTGAAGCTTTCTTT. Amino acids: CASSLGGDWKGTNTEAFF.

This clonotype was observed many times. This CDR3 reads CASSYGEFKETQYF. As DNA, the CDR3 is TGTGCCAGCAGTTACGGCGAGTTCAAAGAGACCCAGTACTTC. The chain links TRBV6-5 to TRBJ2-5; D call uncertain. The CDR3 sequence is 14 residues long. Germline-derived CDR1 and CDR2 are MNHEY and SVGAGI. The V end was cut by 2 bases, the J end by 3 bases, with 10 bases between.

In its sample, this clonotype was seen many times. The chain employs TRBV6-5 and TRBJ2-5; a possible D gene is TRBD1 (7 bases). Per the germline V gene, CDR1 is MNHEY and CDR2 is SVGAGI. Trimming took off 2 bases at V and 2 bases at J, with 18 bases between the two ends. The CDR3 is 17 residues long. CDR3 protein: CASSYSRRDSPQETQYF. The DNA of the CDR3 is TGTGCCAGCAGTTACAGTCGGCGGGACAGCCCTCAAGAGACCCAGTACTTC.

Many counts were recorded for this clonotype. The V gene is TRBV9, the J gene TRBJ1-1; TRBD1 matches 8 bases. The length of the CDR3 is 15 residues. Germline CDR1 and CDR2: SGDLS and YYNGEE. Germline trimming cut 4 bases from V and 1 base from J; bases unmatched to any gene: 6. The chain's CDR3 is CASSTAGTGNTEAFF. CDR3 coding DNA: TGTGCCAGCAGCACCGCCGGGACAGGGAACACTGAAGCTTTCTTT.

This clonotype was observed many times. This chain uses TRBV20-1 with TRBJ2-7; D is uncertain. CDR3 length: 11 amino acids. Per germline, CDR1 DFQATT and CDR2 SNEGSKA (reference sequence). Trimming stripped 4 bases from V and 8 bases from J, with 12 bases between. DNA for the CDR3: TGCAGTGCTAATGACACCCCCAAGCAGTACTTC. Translation: CSANDTPKQYF.